These T cell receptor beta chains were read from a single sample in a study of OX40 agonist ivuxolimab in advanced cancers. Here immunoSEQ multiplex PCR was the method, and the copy in TCRdb shows in-frame clones only, minus some. The sample consists of about 35,000 clones, about 80% of them appearing once. This material consisted of CD4+ or CD8+ T cells sorted from blood, taken in a trial of the OX40 agonist ivuxolimab. Every receptor here comes from an adult with an advanced solid tumor such as melanoma, head and neck, liver or kidney cancer. CDR3s include the opening cysteine and the closing phenylalanine or tryptophan. Fields, in order: D gene, clone size, J gene, V gene, CDR3 protein, CDR3 DNA. The D gene is left open where the match is weak. Clone size is given for some rows only: seen once, a few or many times, or a class if the clone is expanded.

>.|.|TRBJ2-3|TRBV12-5
CASAGGSPRSDSDTQYF
TGTGCTAGTGCCGGAGGAAGCCCTCGGTCCGATTCGGATACGCAGTATTTT
>TRBD2|once|TRBJ2-2|TRBV5-1
CASSVGLAGNTGELFF
TGCGCCAGCAGCGTCGGACTAGCGGGGAACACCGGGGAGCTGTTTTTT
>TRBD1|.|TRBJ2-7|TRBV29-1
CSAWGTSTGGEQYF
TGCAGCGCATGGGGCACTTCAACAGGGGGCGAGCAGTACTTC
>TRBD1|.|TRBJ1-2|TRBV11-2
CASSLGQGAAGYTF
TGTGCCAGCAGCTTGGGACAGGGGGCAGCCGGCTACACCTTC
>TRBD1|.|TRBJ2-5|TRBV27
CAVRVRGRETQYF
TGTGCCGTGAGGGTCAGGGGGCGAGAGACCCAGTACTTC
>.|few|TRBJ2-7|TRBV2
CASTAPTYEQYF
TGTGCCAGCACAGCGCCGACCTACGAGCAGTACTTC
>TRBD1|.|TRBJ1-4|TRBV19
CASSFSGQHATNEKLFF
TGTGCCAGTAGTTTTTCGGGACAGCATGCAACTAATGAAAAACTGTTTTTT
>.|.|TRBJ1-2|TRBV29-1
CSVDKGEVRGYTF
TGCAGCGTTGACAAGGGAGAGGTACGGGGCTACACCTTC
>.|once|TRBJ2-1|TRBV28
CASSLALAWAEQFF
TGTGCCAGCAGTTTAGCACTAGCTTGGGCTGAGCAGTTCTTC
>TRBD2|.|TRBJ2-1|TRBV7-9
CASSSGLNYNEQFF
TGTGCCAGCAGCTCGGGACTAAATTACAATGAGCAGTTCTTC
>.|.|TRBJ2-5|TRBV29-1
CSVEDRGEGTKYQETQYF
TGCAGCGTTGAAGATCGAGGGGAGGGGACAAAGTACCAAGAGACCCAGTACTTC
>TRBD1|.|TRBJ1-1|TRBV30
CAWGTGAGNTEAFF
TGTGCCTGGGGTACAGGGGCTGGGAACACTGAAGCTTTCTTT
>.|.|TRBJ2-7|TRBV5-5
CASSFSEVSYEQYF
TGTGCCAGCAGCTTTTCTGAGGTCTCCTACGAGCAGTACTTC
>TRBD2|once|TRBJ2-3|TRBV14
CASSPRPEGGKTSGDTQYF
TGTGCCAGCAGCCCTCGGCCGGAGGGGGGAAAGACTAGCGGGGATACGCAGTATTTT
>.|few|TRBJ2-2|TRBV4-1
CASSQPRLINTGELFF
TGCGCCAGCAGCCAACCCCGACTAATAAACACCGGGGAGCTGTTTTTT
>.|.|TRBJ2-4|TRBV5-6
CASSSGTAKNIQYF
TGTGCCAGCAGCTCCGGGACAGCCAAAAACATTCAGTACTTC
>.|.|TRBJ2-2|TRBV7-6
CASSLIVRESTGELFF
TGTGCCAGCAGCTTAATCGTACGGGAGAGCACCGGGGAGCTGTTTTTT
>TRBD1|medium-sized|TRBJ2-1|TRBV19
CASSSGGGGITEQFF
TGTGCCAGTAGTTCAGGGGGCGGCGGCATCACTGAGCAGTTCTTC
>TRBD2|once|TRBJ2-1|TRBV14
CASSQRLAGVYNEQFF
TGTGCCAGCAGCCAAAGACTAGCGGGAGTCTACAATGAGCAGTTCTTC
>TRBD1|.|TRBJ1-1|TRBV5-6
CASSLGTGGTEAFF
TGTGCCAGCAGCTTGGGGACAGGGGGCACTGAAGCTTTCTTT
>TRBD2|.|TRBJ2-5|TRBV11-2
CASSPGTSGQETQYF
TGTGCCAGCAGCCCTGGGACTAGCGGCCAAGAGACCCAGTACTTC
>.|.|TRBJ1-4|TRBV28
CASSEVSTNEKLFF
TGTGCCAGCAGCGAGGTGTCAACTAATGAAAAACTGTTTTTT
>TRBD1|.|TRBJ2-6|TRBV4-3
CASSQEQGSGANVLTF
TGCGCCAGCAGCCAAGAACAGGGGTCTGGGGCCAACGTCCTGACTTTC
>.|.|TRBJ2-7|TRBV19
CASSAAGISYEQYF
TGTGCCAGTAGTGCCGCAGGGATCTCCTACGAGCAGTACTTC
>.|once|TRBJ1-4|TRBV28
CASSLPLDGEQRYEKLFF
TGTGCCAGCAGTTTACCCTTGGACGGGGAGCAGCGTTATGAAAAACTGTTTTTT